This paragraph covers one T cell receptor (beta chain) sequence. The specificity of this receptor is unknown. No much larger clonotype is one base removed from it; base qualities were not supplied. TCR beta CDR3 regions were amplified from RNA transcripts. A first-round RT-PCR of the TCR CDR3 used the HTBI primer set with the Qiagen OneStep RT-PCR kit. Libraries were constructed in a second round of multiplex PCR, after which size selection and purification were carried out. Paired-end sequencing of the libraries was performed with 100 bp reads on an Illumina HiSeq2000. Processing in the source paper ran as follows. Raw data were processed with SOAPnuke, discarding reads with adapters, uncalled bases, mean Phred below 15, or no exact constant-primer or identifier match. COPE v1.2.5 was used to merge the high-quality paired reads, and each unique nucleotide sequence was defined as a clonotype. Clonotypes were aligned to IMGT TRBV, TRBD and TRBJ reference segments using MiTCR v1.1. The analysis included only V-J combinations with a frequency above 0.0001, which together covered 99% to 99.2% of the repertoires. A TCS score was defined as the ratio of F50 (clonal expansion) to E x V (chaos), with BLOSUM62-based TCRdist applied between CDR3 peptides within each V-J. Welch's t-statistics and random forest reduced approximately 520 V-J features to 10 to 15, which were used in a naive Bayes classifier (R e1071). TCRdb cleaned the public reads at Q25 with fastp, built clones with MiXCR and kept in-frame beta chains. CDR3 protein duplicates are merged, each entry listing the most common genes and DNA. TCRdb, not the authors, supplied the V and J calls. The sample records around 400,000 distinct CDR3 sequences, approximately 14% of which are singletons. The ten most abundant clones make up approximately 19% of the sample.

Ophthalmopathy patients had moderately to severely active disease, Clinical Activity Score of at least 3, NOSPECS grade of at least 4, and duration under 3 months. Patients with uncontrolled infections, other autoimmune diseases, pregnancy or lactation were excluded. Diagnoses were established on the basis of clinical symptoms, serum thyroxine and TRAb, thyroid ultrasound, and orbital computed tomography. PBMCs were separated from under 12 ml of fresh peripheral blood using Ficoll-Paque density gradient centrifugation. Trizol reagent was used to extract total RNA, and RNA quality was then checked on an Agilent 2100 Bioanalyzer. From V the trimming removes 4 bases and from J it removes 3 bases, while the gene matches leave 7 bases of the junction unaccounted for. CDR3 length: 16 amino acids, cysteine to phenylalanine. Here the CDR3 DNA is all that survives: 48 bases in frame from base 1. Reading the germline V gene gives CDR1 SGHAT and CDR2 FQNNGV.

The data belong to a study of T cells in Graves' hyperthyroidism and ophthalmopathy (dated by TCRdb to the late 2010s). For context, the study as a whole: Peripheral blood was sampled at the time of initial diagnosis, prior to any treatment. Prospective prediction of ophthalmopathy was tested in an independent validation cohort consisting of 18 to 20 hyperthyroidism patients and more than 15 patients who later progressed to ophthalmopathy. The approximately 90 discovery patients were divided at random into training and test sets in a 7:3 ratio. Thyroid tissue and blood T-cell repertoires from roughly six Graves' hyperthyroidism patients were also compared in the study. The paper reports TCR Vbeta CDR3 sequencing of roughly 140 peripheral blood samples: 43 ophthalmopathy, under 85 hyperthyroidism and around 17 progressor patients. Once sampling was done, hyperthyroidism patients were given methimazole at a starting dose of 30 mg daily, whereas ophthalmopathy patients were given high-dose intravenous methylprednisolone. A discovery cohort of roughly 100 patients, about 43 with Graves' ophthalmopathy and 55 to 65 with stable Graves' hyperthyroidism, was used to find distinguishing TCR V-J signatures.

Points the paper makes about the study in general: Sample size was not statistically predetermined, and investigators were not blinded to group allocation. Blood samples also contained most of the expanded thyroid clonotypes (frequency above 0.001), which suggests that blood repertoires may reflect thyroid immune responses. In cross-validation, a model built on a 13 V-J signature told ophthalmopathy apart from stable hyperthyroidism with 85% to 90% sensitivity and about 81% specificity, and in testing the same model reached 80%/75%. During validation, the model predicted progression to ophthalmopathy a median of roughly six months ahead of onset, with almost 71% sensitivity and 72% to 80% specificity.

The chain was built from TRBV11-2 and TRBJ2-3; 10 bases in the middle match TRBD2. This receptor was obtained from a woman aged 60-75 years with Graves' ophthalmopathy. The sample comprised blood. This receptor has the CDR3 CASSSSAGGSTDTQYF. DNA sequence: TGTGCCAGCAGCTCCTCAGCGGGAGGGTCGACAGATACGCAGTATTTT.